The 10 T cell receptor beta chains below all came from one sample that was sequenced in a study of shared clonotypes between healthy human individuals. Sequenced by immunoSEQ multiplex PCR; TCRdb stores in-frame clones only, minus some. The sample records about 2.2 million clones, roughly 91% being singletons. CD45RO-negative CD8 cells positively selected for CCR7 made up the naive population, which excluded terminally differentiated effector memory CD45RA+ cells. Sequencing was carried out using naive CD8+ T cells from PBMCs. These receptors originate from a man aged 18 to 35 in good health. Some clones in this sample may be carry-over from other donors' samples.

The V call is TRBV28, the J call TRBJ1-4, with D tentatively TRBD1 (5 bases). CDR3 length equals 14 residues. Germline loops: CDR1 MDHEN, CDR2 SYDVKM. V was clipped by 5 bases and J by 8 bases, with 15 bases between them. The DNA of the CDR3 is TGTGCCAGCAGTCCCGGGGCAAAGGGCGAAAAACTGTTTTTT. Protein: CASSPGAKGEKLFF. The whole variable domain, remainder taken from reference TRBV28 and TRBJ1-4, is DVKVTQSSRYLVKRTGEKVFLECVQDMDHENMFWYRQDPGLGLRLIYFSYDVKMKEKGDIPEGYSVSREKKERFSLILESASTNQTSMYLCASSPGAKGEKLFFGSGTQLSVL.

The chain is built from TRBV10-3 and TRBJ1-5; a possible D gene is TRBD1 (5 bases). Deletions cut 0 bases from V and 1 base from J, with 10 bases between. The CDR3 sequence is 16 residues long. Germline values: CDR1 ENHRY, CDR2 SYGVKD. The CDR3 sequence: CAISESKGSSNQPQHF. In DNA form, the CDR3 reads TGTGCCATCAGTGAGTCGAAGGGGTCCAGCAATCAGCCCCAGCATTTT.

The chain combines TRBV5-6 with TRBJ1-1; 9 nucleotides align to TRBD1. Germline-derived CDR1 and CDR2 are SGHDT and YYEEEE. J was trimmed by 3 bases and V by 2 bases; bases with no gene match: 11. The CDR3 extends over 17 amino acids. The CDR3 bases are TGTGCCAGCAGCTTAGGACAGGGGATGGGTTGGTACACTGAAGCTTTCTTT. Amino acid sequence: CASSLGQGMGWYTEAFF.

In this sample, this clone turned up a few times. The rearrangement joins TRBV6-1 to TRBJ2-1; D ambiguous. The CDR3 spans 11 residues. CDR1 and CDR2 from the germline V gene are MNHNS and SASEGT. V was pared by 1 base and J by 9 bases, with 4 bases between. CDR3 sequence: CASSEGTEQFF. The CDR3 DNA sequence: TGTGCCAGCAGTGAAGGGACTGAGCAGTTCTTC.

The gene calls are TRBV28 and TRBJ2-1; the D gene is possibly TRBD2 (5 bases). The germline V gene has CDR1 MDHEN and CDR2 SYDVKM. The CDR3 runs 13 residues. V was clipped by 5 bases and J by 8 bases, with 13 bases between them. The CDR3, as DNA: TGTGCCAGCAGTGGACTGTCGGAAGATGAGCAGTTCTTC. Its translation: CASSGLSEDEQFF. The variable domain in full, with the rest retrieved from reference TRBV28 and TRBJ2-1, is DVKVTQSSRYLVKRTGEKVFLECVQDMDHENMFWYRQDPGLGLRLIYFSYDVKMKEKGDIPEGYSVSREKKERFSLILESASTNQTSMYLCASSGLSEDEQFFGPGTRLTVL.

The chain combines TRBV7-9 with TRBJ1-2; TRBD1 matches at 7 bases. J was trimmed by 8 bases and V by 3 bases; bases with no gene match: 6. From germline, CDR1 is SEHNR and CDR2 FQNEAQ (reference sequence). CDR3 length: 13 residues. CDR3 amino acids: CASSFTGVEGYTF. The CDR3 bases are TGTGCCAGCAGCTTTACAGGGGTGGAAGGCTACACCTTC.

V is TRBV5-6 and J is TRBJ1-2, with D tentatively TRBD1 (6 bases). V gave up 0 bases and J gave up 2 bases, with 11 bases separating them. Germline assignment: CDR1 SGHDT and CDR2 YYEEEE. The CDR3 runs to 15 residues. Here the CDR3 DNA reads TGTGCCAGCAGCTTGGGGGGACATCCGAACTATGGCTACACCTTC. It yields the protein CASSLGGHPNYGYTF.

CDR3 nucleotides: TGTGCCAGCAGCCAAAGACAGGGGAGCTCCTACGAGCAGTACTTC. Translated, it gives CASSQRQGSSYEQYF. The chain recombines TRBV7-8 with TRBJ2-7; 8 bases line up with TRBD1. CDR1 SGHVS and CDR2 FQNEAQ come from the germline V gene. The CDR3 is 15 amino acids. The J segment lost 0 bases and the V segment lost 5 bases, leaving 6 bases of the junction unmatched.

This chain uses TRBV4-1 with TRBJ1-1; TRBD1 is a possible D gene (5 bases). This CDR3 has 12 amino acids. From germline, CDR1 is MGHRA and CDR2 YSYEKL. V gave up 8 bases and J gave up 5 bases, with 12 bases separating them. CDR3 sequence reads: CASDAGGTEAFF. The CDR3 nucleotides are TGCGCCAGCGACGCGGGGGGGACTGAAGCTTTCTTT.

A remark on this clone: The sample has other DNA sequences that encode this CDR3 too. The chain is built from TRBV9 and TRBJ1-2; weak D call: TRBD1 (5 bases). The CDR3 has 13 residues. V was clipped by 3 bases and J by 6 bases, with 12 bases between them. The V gene's germline CDR1 is SGDLS and CDR2 YYNGEE. The CDR3 nucleotides are TGTGCCAGCAGCGATAGGGGTAGGGATGGCTACACCTTC. Translation: CASSDRGRDGYTF. The whole variable domain, filled in from reference TRBV9 and TRBJ1-2, reads DSGVTQTPKHLITATGQRVTLRCSPRSGDLSVYWYQQSLDQGLQFLIQYYNGEERAKGNILERFSAQQFPDLHSELNLSSLELGDSALYFCASSDRGRDGYTFGSGTRLTVV.